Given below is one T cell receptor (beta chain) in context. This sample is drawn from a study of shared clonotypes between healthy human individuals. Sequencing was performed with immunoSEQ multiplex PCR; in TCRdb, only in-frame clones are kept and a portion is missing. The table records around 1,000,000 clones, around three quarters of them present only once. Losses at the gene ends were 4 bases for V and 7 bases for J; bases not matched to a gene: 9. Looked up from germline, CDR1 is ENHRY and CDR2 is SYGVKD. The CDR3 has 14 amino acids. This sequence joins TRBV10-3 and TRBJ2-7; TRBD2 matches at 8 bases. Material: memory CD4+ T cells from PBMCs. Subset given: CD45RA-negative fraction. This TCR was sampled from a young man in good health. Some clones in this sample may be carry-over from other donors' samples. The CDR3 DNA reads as TGTGCCATCAGTGCCCGGGGGGGGCTAAGAGAGCAGTACTTC. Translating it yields CAISARGGLREQYF.